This T cell receptor (beta chain) was sequenced in a study of T cell clonality in common variable immunodeficiency. Whole-study findings and limits: Fewer deletions and N-nucleotide insertions were reportedly seen in common variable immunodeficiency TCR beta sequences. Patient heterogeneity in the CVID cohort limited correlations between repertoire features and clinical complications. What drives increased CVID clonality needs T cell subpopulation sequencing.

Blood samples were heparinized, about 5 to 8 ml per donor. Clones were sequenced by immunoSEQ multiplex PCR, and TCRdb holds only the in-frame ones, with some missing. Sampling found more than 10,000 clones, none seen once. On this clone itself: What it binds is not known. The read finishes 3 residues shy of the CDR3 end, and the germline J gene is used to complete it.

Germline V lookup: CDR1 SGHVT, CDR2 SQSDAQ. The CDR3 extends over 18 amino acids. V was pared by 1 base and J by 2 bases, with 21 bases between. Sequencing input: peripheral blood mononuclear cells. The chain recombines TRBV7-4 with TRBJ2-7, with a possible D match to TRBD1 (5 bases). This TCR derives from a human donor with common variable immunodeficiency. CDR3 sequence reads: CASSLGRLGQASPYEQYF. Incomplete CDR3 DNA: TGTGCCAGCAGCTTAGGCCGTTTGGGGCAGGCAAGCCCCTACGAG.